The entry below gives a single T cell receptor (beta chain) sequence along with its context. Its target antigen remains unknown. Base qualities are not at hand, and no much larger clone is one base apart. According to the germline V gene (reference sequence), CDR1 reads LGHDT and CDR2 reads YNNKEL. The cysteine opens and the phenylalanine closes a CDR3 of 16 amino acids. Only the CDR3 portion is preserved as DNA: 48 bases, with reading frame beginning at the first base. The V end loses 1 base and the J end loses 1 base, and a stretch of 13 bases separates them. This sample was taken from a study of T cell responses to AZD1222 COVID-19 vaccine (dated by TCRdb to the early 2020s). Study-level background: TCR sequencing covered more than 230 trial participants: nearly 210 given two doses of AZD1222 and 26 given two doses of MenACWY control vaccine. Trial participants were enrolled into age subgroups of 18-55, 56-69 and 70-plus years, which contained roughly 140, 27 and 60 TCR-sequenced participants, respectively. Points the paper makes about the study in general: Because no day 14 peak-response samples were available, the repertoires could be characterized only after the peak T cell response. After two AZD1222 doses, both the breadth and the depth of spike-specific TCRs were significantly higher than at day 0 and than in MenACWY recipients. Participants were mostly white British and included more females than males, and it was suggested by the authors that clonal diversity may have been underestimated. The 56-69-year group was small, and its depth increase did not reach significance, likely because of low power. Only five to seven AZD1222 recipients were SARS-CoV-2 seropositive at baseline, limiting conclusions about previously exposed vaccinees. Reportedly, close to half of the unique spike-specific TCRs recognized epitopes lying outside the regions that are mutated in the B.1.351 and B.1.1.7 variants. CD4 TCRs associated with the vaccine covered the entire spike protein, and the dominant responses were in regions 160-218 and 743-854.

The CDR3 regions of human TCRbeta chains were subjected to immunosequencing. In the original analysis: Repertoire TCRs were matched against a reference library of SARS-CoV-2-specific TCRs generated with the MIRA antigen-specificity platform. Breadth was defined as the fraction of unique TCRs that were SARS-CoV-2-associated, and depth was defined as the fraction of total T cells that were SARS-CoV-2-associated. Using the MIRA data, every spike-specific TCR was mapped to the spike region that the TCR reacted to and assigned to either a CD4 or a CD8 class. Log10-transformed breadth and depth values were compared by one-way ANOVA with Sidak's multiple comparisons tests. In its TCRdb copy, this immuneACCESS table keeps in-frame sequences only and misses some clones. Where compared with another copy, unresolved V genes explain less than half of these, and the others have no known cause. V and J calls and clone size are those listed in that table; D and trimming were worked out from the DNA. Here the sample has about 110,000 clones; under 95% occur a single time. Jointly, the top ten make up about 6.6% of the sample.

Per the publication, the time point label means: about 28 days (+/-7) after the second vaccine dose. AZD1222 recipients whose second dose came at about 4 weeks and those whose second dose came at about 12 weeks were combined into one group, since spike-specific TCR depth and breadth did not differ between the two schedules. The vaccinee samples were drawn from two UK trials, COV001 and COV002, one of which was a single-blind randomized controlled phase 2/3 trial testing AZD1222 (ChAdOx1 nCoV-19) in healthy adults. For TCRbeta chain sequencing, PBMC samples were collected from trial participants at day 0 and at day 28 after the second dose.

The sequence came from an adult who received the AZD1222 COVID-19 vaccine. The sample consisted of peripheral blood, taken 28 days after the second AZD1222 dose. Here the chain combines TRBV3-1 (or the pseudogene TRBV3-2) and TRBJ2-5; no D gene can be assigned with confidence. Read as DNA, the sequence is TGTGCCAGCAGCCAAGGCCAGGAAGGTCCCCAAGAGACCCAGTACTTC. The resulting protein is CASSQGQEGPQETQYF.